The T cell receptor (beta chain) under discussion was sequenced for a study of shared T cell receptors in the human thymus (TCRdb year 2021). In the study overall: The study examined how the human thymus generates shared, self-reactive T-cell receptor alpha chains.

Library prep was done by the immunoSEQ multiplex PCR assay. As stored in TCRdb, this immuneACCESS dataset retains in-frame rearrangements with V and J assigned. A fraction of the clones does not appear; measured against another copy, unresolved V genes explain less than half of the discrepancy, and the remainder lacks a known reason. The sample table records 600,000 or so clones; roughly 86% of these occur just once. Together, the top ten hold just under 0.0095% of the sample. About this clone itself: Its antigen specificity is not known. Within one base of it there is no much larger clone, and no base qualities were kept.

There are 15 amino acids in the CDR3, from cysteine to phenylalanine inclusive. Left in the record is the CDR3 DNA by itself, 45 bases read in frame from the first base. For CDR1 and CDR2, the germline V gene (reference sequence) lists SGHKS and YYEKEE. V and J are truncated by 0 bases and 1 base respectively, leaving an intervening sequence of 10 bases. Separately, the same data were catalogued under a study of human thymus T cells. The second investigation adds: The donors were immunologically healthy infants in Finland who had open corrective cardiac surgery for congenital heart defects. Thymus tissue was collected as surgical resects that were removed during corrective cardiac surgery. V and J gene segment usage appeared biased in both thymic and peripheral blood repertoires. The related research found that thymic TCR repertoires overlapped highly between unrelated individuals. The study characterized TCR alpha and beta repertoires from roughly eight infant thymus samples and a few related peripheral blood samples. Donor ages ranging from about 7 to 244 days were recorded, and about six male and a couple of female infants were included in the cohort. Thymocytes were mechanically released from the tissue and were stored as pellets of about 10-30 million cells at -70 degrees C. Genomic DNA was extracted from frozen cell pellets with a QIAsymphony instrument. TCRB and TCRAD loci were amplified from a standardized quantity of quality-controlled genomic DNA using the immunoSEQ multiplex PCR assay. The V(D)J region was spanned by amplicons of a length sufficient to cover the CDR3 and to identify V and J genes. The commercial immunoSEQ service was used to sequence amplicons on an Illumina platform. Primer bias and sequencing errors were corrected using previously described methods, and TCRAD and TCRB definitions followed the IMGT database. Repertoires were analysed with immunoSEQ Analyzer 3.0 and VDJTools, covering basic statistics, V/J segment usage, diversity estimates, rarefaction and pairwise overlap. Diversity was estimated using the Chao1, ChaoE, Efron-Thisted, Shannon and inverse Simpson indices, and was also estimated on datasets down-sampled to the size of the smallest sample. Repertoire overlap used strict matching of CDR3 nucleotide sequence, V gene and J gene, with Jaccard-based multidimensional scaling clustering. On average, thymus samples gave 650,000 to 850,000 unique TCRB clonotypes, whereas blood samples gave around 84,000.

The receptor chain draws on TRBV5-5 and TRBJ1-1; the D gene is possibly TRBD1, with 5 bases matching. The sequenced sample consisted of thymocytes. The receptor's source is a boy in the first two years of life with a congenital heart defect. Donor details come from another sample of the same person, matched by shared clones. CDR3 region: CASSLAMQGNTEAFF. The nucleotides read TGTGCCAGCAGCTTGGCCATGCAGGGGAACACTGAAGCTTTCTTT.